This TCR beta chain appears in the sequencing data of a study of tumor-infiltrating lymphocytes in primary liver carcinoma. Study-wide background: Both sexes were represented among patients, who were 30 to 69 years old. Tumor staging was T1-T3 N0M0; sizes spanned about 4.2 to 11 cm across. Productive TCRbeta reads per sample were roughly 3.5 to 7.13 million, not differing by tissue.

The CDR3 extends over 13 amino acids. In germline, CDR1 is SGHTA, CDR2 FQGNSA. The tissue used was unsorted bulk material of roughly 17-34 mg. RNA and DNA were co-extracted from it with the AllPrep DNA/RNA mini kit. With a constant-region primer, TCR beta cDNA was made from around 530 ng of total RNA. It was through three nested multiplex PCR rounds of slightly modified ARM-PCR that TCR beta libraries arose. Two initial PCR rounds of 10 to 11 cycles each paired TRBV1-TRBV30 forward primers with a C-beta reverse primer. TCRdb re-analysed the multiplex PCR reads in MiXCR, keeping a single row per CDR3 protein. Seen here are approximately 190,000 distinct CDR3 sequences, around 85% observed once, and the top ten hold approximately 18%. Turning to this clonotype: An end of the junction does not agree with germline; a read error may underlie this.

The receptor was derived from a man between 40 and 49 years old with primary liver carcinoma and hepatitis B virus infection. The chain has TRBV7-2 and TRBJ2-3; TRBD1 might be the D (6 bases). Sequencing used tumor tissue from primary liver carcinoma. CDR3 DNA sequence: TGTGCCAGCAGCTGGACAGACACAGATAAGCAGTATTTT. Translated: CASSWTDTDKQYF.